This TCR beta chain derives from a study of blood T cell repertoires in COVID-19. Study background: The samples span acute and convalescent COVID-19 from the United States, Italy and Spain. PBMCs, B-cell-depleted T cells, or T cells provided the cDNA or gDNA that made up the material.

Enrolment of Seattle patients took place during active infection, and they were followed longitudinally. Germline V gene lookup returns CDR1 MNHEY and CDR2 SMNVEV (reference sequence). Trimming removed 5 bases at V and 13 bases at J, with 12 bases between. The CDR3 has 12 amino acids. As processed by the authors: Reference gene primer amplification yielded estimated nucleated cell counts. The repertoire was sequenced with immunoSEQ multiplex PCR; TCRdb's copy has only in-frame clones and lacks some. The D gene and trimming were derived from the DNA, and the V and J assignments and clone size from that table. Among hundreds of thousands of clones listed, roughly 90% were seen once.

The TCR comes from a woman aged 40 to 50 with COVID-19, enrolled during active disease. Material: peripheral blood. The V and J genes are TRBV27 and TRBJ1-6; maybe TRBD1 (6 bases). The CDR3 loop is CASSPGALPLHF. CDR3 DNA: TGTGCCAGCAGTCCAGGGGCCCTGCCCCTCCACTTT.